This T cell receptor beta chain was identified during a study of blood T cell repertoires in COVID-19. In the source study's methods: Estimation of nucleated cell counts relied on the amplification of reference gene primers. Generated by immunoSEQ multiplex PCR, the TCRdb table keeps only in-frame clones and is missing some. V, J and clone size reflect that table, while D and trimming were determined from the DNA. The repertoire has roughly 380,000 clones, about 85% of them found once; the top ten carry roughly 3.9%. Germline V gene data show CDR1 as SGHVS and CDR2 as FQNEAQ. Unmatched junction bases numbered 5, after V lost 5 bases and J lost 0 bases. This CDR3 is 16 amino acids long.

V gene TRBV7-8 combines with J gene TRBJ2-2, with TRBD1 matching over 8 bases. The sequencing sample was made of peripheral blood. This receptor was identified in a woman aged 18 to 35 with acute or convalescent COVID-19. CDR3 sequence (DNA): TGTGCCAGCAGCCCCCGGACAGGGACGAACACCGGGGAGCTGTTTTTT. Its protein product is CASSPRTGTNTGELFF.